This TCR beta chain emerged from a study of blood T cell repertoires in COVID-19. The repertoire was sequenced with immunoSEQ multiplex PCR; TCRdb's copy has only in-frame clones and lacks some. The sample has approximately 100,000 clones; approximately 87% are singletons. Trimming took off 1 base at V and 0 bases at J, with 7 bases between the two ends. Germline loops: CDR1 LNHNV, CDR2 YYDKDF (reference sequence). The length of the CDR3 is 15 residues. The origin of this receptor is a human donor in a cohort sampled during active or convalescent COVID-19. What was sequenced was peripheral blood. The J gene is TRBJ2-1, the V gene TRBV15; D is unclear. The CDR3 nucleotides are TGTGCCACCAGCAGAGGGCATCGCTCCTACAATGAGCAGTTCTTC. This codes for CATSRGHRSYNEQFF. The entire variable domain, with the rest obtained from reference TRBV15 and TRBJ2-1, is as follows: DAMVIQNPRYQVTQFGKPVTLSCSQTLNHNVMYWYQQKSSQAPKLLFHYYDKDFNNEADTPDNFQSRRPNTSFCFLDIRSPGLGDTAMYLCATSRGHRSYNEQFFGPGTRLTVL.